Listed below are T cell receptor beta chains from one sample, sequenced in a study of beta chain features in type 1 diabetes. Clones were sequenced by immunoSEQ multiplex PCR, and TCRdb holds only the in-frame ones, with some missing. The table shows 250,000 or so clones, with approximately 20% occurring only once. Input material: naive CD4+ T cells from blood. Receptors were obtained from a woman between 35 and 50 years old with type 1 diabetes. CDR3s include the opening cysteine and the closing phenylalanine or tryptophan. The order of the fields is V gene, clone size, D gene, J gene, CDR3 DNA, CDR3 protein. A D gene is named only where the DNA matches it firmly. Clone size is stated in some rows and not others, as once, few, many or a class when expanded.

TRBV4-2	few	TRBD1	TRBJ1-3	TGTGCCAGCAGCCCGGGACAGGCGGATGTTGGAAACACCATATATTTT	CASSPGQADVGNTIYF
TRBV4-1	.	TRBD1	TRBJ2-7	TGCGCCAGCAGCCCCTTCGGGGACAGCTCCTACGAGCAGTACTTC	CASSPFGDSSYEQYF
TRBV11-2	.	.	TRBJ2-3	TGTGCCAGCAGCTTGTCCCCCCGAGATACGCAGTATTTT	CASSLSPRDTQYF
TRBV6-5	few	.	TRBJ2-3	TGTGCCAGCAGTTACGCGCTGAACACAGATACGCAGTATTTT	CASSYALNTDTQYF
TRBV5-1	few	TRBD2	TRBJ2-1	TGCGCCAGCAGCTCTGGTTCCCACGCGGGAGGGCACCGGTTCTTC	CASSSGSHAGGHRFF
TRBV7-2	few	.	TRBJ1-2	TGTGCCAGCAGCTCATTACACCCTGGCTACACCTTC	CASSSLHPGYTF
TRBV5-1	.	TRBD1	TRBJ2-7	TGCGCCAGCAGCTCCGGGACAGTTGGCTACGAGCAGTACTTC	CASSSGTVGYEQYF
TRBV9	few	.	TRBJ1-2	TGTGCCAGCAGCGTAGGGACAGAGAGTTATGGCTACACCTTC	CASSVGTESYGYTF
TRBV10-3	.	TRBD1	TRBJ2-3	TGTGCCATCACCTTAGGACAGGGGGCAACAGATACGCAGTATTTT	CAITLGQGATDTQYF
TRBV18	.	.	TRBJ2-3	TGTGCCAGCTCACCACCGGGAGCCCGAGATACGCAGTATTTT	CASSPPGARDTQYF
TRBV2	once	TRBD1	TRBJ1-5	TGTGCCAGCAGTGAAAAGGGACAGGGGTATCAGCCCCAGCATTTT	CASSEKGQGYQPQHF
TRBV27	few	TRBD1	TRBJ2-7	TGTGCCAGCAAATTATTCGGACAGGTCGACGAGCAGTACTTC	CASKLFGQVDEQYF
TRBV9	few	TRBD1	TRBJ1-5	TGTGCCAGCAGCCGCGGACAGGGCGAACAGCCCCAGCATTTT	CASSRGQGEQPQHF
TRBV6-5	few	.	TRBJ2-1	TGTGCCAGCAGCGGTTCCCGAAGCTCCTACAATGAGCAGTTCTTC	CASSGSRSSYNEQFF
TRBV29-1	few	.	TRBJ2-2	TGCAGCGTTAGCGGCAACACCGGGGAGCTGTTTTTT	CSVSGNTGELFF
TRBV7-8	few	.	TRBJ1-1	TGTGCCAGCAGCTTCCGGGAGCTCAACACTGAAGCTTTCTTT	CASSFRELNTEAFF
TRBV30	.	.	TRBJ1-5	TGTGCCTGGAAGAACGGAGGGGATCAGCCCCAGCATTTT	CAWKNGGDQPQHF
TRBV4-3	few	TRBD1	TRBJ1-4	TGCGCCAGCAGCTCCCCGGGACAGGGTAATGAAAAACTGTTTTTT	CASSSPGQGNEKLFF
TRBV28	.	.	TRBJ2-3	TGTGCCAGCAGTTTAGTAGGGACTTGGTCTAGCACAGATACGCAGTATTTT	CASSLVGTWSSTDTQYF
TRBV7-2	few	TRBD1	TRBJ1-5	TGTGCCAGCAACTTGCTGACAGGGGCCTATCAGCCCCAGCATTTT	CASNLLTGAYQPQHF
TRBV19	few	.	TRBJ2-5	TGTGCCAGTAGTTCGACAGCGCAAGAGACCCAGTACTTC	CASSSTAQETQYF
TRBV6-6	.	.	TRBJ1-2	TGTGCCAGCAGCCCCGGGAATGGCTACACCTTC	CASSPGNGYTF
TRBV18	.	.	TRBJ1-6	TGTGCCAGCTCACCCGGACAGCTCAATAATTCACCCCTCCACTTT	CASSPGQLNNSPLHF
TRBV7-9	.	TRBD2	TRBJ2-1	TGTGCCAGCAGCTCACTACTACCGGGACTACGCAATGAGCAGTTCTTC	CASSSLLPGLRNEQFF
TRBV5-1	.	.	TRBJ1-1	TGCGCCAGCAGCTTGGCCAGCGAGACCTCTGAAGCTTTCTTT	CASSLASETSEAFF
TRBV7-3	few	.	TRBJ2-1	TGTGCCAGCGCAACCGGGAGCTCCTACAATGAGCAGTTCTTC	CASATGSSYNEQFF
TRBV2	.	TRBD2	TRBJ2-5	TGTGCCAGCACCAGGACTAGCGGGAACCAAGAGACCCAGTACTTC	CASTRTSGNQETQYF
TRBV2	few	.	TRBJ2-5	TGTGCCAGCAGTGACCGGGGGGCGGGTGAGACCCAGTACTTC	CASSDRGAGETQYF
TRBV29-1	.	TRBD1	TRBJ2-7	TGCAGCTTCGAGGGACAGGGGGGAAACGAGCAGTACTTC	CSFEGQGGNEQYF
TRBV19	.	TRBD2	TRBJ2-1	TGTGCCAGTAGTATTAAACTAGCGGGAGGGCCCTCCTACAATGAGCAGTTCTTC	CASSIKLAGGPSYNEQFF
TRBV4-1	.	.	TRBJ2-3	TGCGCCAGCAGCCAAGGCCCAGGGGGGAAAGGCACAGATACGCAGTATTTT	CASSQGPGGKGTDTQYF
TRBV7-2	once	TRBD1	TRBJ1-1	TGTGCCAGCAGCCAGGGGACAGGCATGGGGAACACTGAAGCTTTCTTT	CASSQGTGMGNTEAFF
TRBV18	few	.	TRBJ2-5	TGTGCCAGCTCACCGCAGGGGTCCGAGACCCAGTACTTC	CASSPQGSETQYF
TRBV28	few	TRBD1	TRBJ2-7	TGTGCCAGCAGTTCGGGACAGGGGTATTGGCAGTACTTC	CASSSGQGYWQYF
TRBV27	few	.	TRBJ1-1	TGTGCCAGCAGTGGGGGGGTTATGAACACTGAAGCTTTCTTT	CASSGGVMNTEAFF
TRBV29-1	few	.	TRBJ2-7	TGCAGCGTTGAGTGGTTCGGCGGTACTTCCTACGAGCAGTACTTC	CSVEWFGGTSYEQYF
TRBV6-1	.	TRBD1	TRBJ1-1	TGTGCCAGCGGGGGGACAGGGCTTCGCGCTTTCTTT	CASGGTGLRAFF
TRBV29-1	few	.	TRBJ1-1	TGCAGCGTTGAAATCTACACTGAAGCTTTCTTT	CSVEIYTEAFF
TRBV2	.	TRBD2	TRBJ2-1	TGTGCCAGCAGTGAGAATGCTAGCGGGAGATTTGGGCAGTTCTTC	CASSENASGRFGQFF
TRBV6-5	once	.	TRBJ2-1	TGTGCCAGCAGTCCGTTAGACAATGAGCAGTTCTTC	CASSPLDNEQFF
TRBV18	few	TRBD2	TRBJ2-7	TGTGCCAGCTCACCCCCCGGGCTAGCGGGAGACTACGAGCAGTACTTC	CASSPPGLAGDYEQYF
TRBV30	few	TRBD1	TRBJ1-1	TGTGCCTGGAGGACAGGGGGCCAGAACACTGAAGCTTTCTTT	CAWRTGGQNTEAFF
TRBV4-3	few	.	TRBJ2-7	TGCGCCAGCAGCCAAGATATAACAGGCACCTACGAGCAGTACTTC	CASSQDITGTYEQYF
TRBV25-1	few	TRBD1	TRBJ1-6	TGTGCCAGCAGTGATACAGGGGGCGTAGGGTCACCCCTCCACTTT	CASSDTGGVGSPLHF
TRBV7-9	.	TRBD2	TRBJ2-3	TGTGCCAGCAGCGTCGTTAGCGGGGGGGCCTCAGATACGCAGTATTTT	CASSVVSGGASDTQYF
TRBV7-9	.	.	TRBJ2-7	TGTGCCAGCAGCTTTTGGGCAGCCCTCTCCTACGAGCAGTACTTC	CASSFWAALSYEQYF
TRBV25-1	.	TRBD1	TRBJ1-6	TGTGCCAGTAGGACAGGGGGTATATATTCACCCCTCCACTTT	CASRTGGIYSPLHF
TRBV5-4	.	.	TRBJ1-5	TGTGCCAGCAGCTTGGGGGTCGAACCTAGTCAGCCCCAGCATTTT	CASSLGVEPSQPQHF
TRBV5-1	once	TRBD1	TRBJ1-1	TGCGCCAGCAGCCTGCTGGGACAGCAAAACACTGAAGCTTTCTTT	CASSLLGQQNTEAFF
TRBV13	.	.	TRBJ1-1	TGTGCCAGCAGCCTCCCACCGGGCACTGAAGCTTTCTTT	CASSLPPGTEAFF
TRBV7-3	few	TRBD2	TRBJ2-2	TGTGCCAGCAGCCGCTCTAGCGGGAGGGCCTTCGGGGAGCTGTTTTTT	CASSRSSGRAFGELFF
TRBV29-1	few	.	TRBJ1-1	TGCAGCGGAACAACAGGGTTCAACACTGAAGCTTTCTTT	CSGTTGFNTEAFF
TRBV7-9	.	TRBD1	TRBJ2-1	TGTGCCAGCAGCTCCAGGGACAGATACAATGAGCAGTTCTTC	CASSSRDRYNEQFF
TRBV4-3	.	TRBD1	TRBJ1-6	TGCGCCAGCAGCCAACTGGACAGGGGTAGCTCCTATAATTCACCCCTCCACTTT	CASSQLDRGSSYNSPLHF